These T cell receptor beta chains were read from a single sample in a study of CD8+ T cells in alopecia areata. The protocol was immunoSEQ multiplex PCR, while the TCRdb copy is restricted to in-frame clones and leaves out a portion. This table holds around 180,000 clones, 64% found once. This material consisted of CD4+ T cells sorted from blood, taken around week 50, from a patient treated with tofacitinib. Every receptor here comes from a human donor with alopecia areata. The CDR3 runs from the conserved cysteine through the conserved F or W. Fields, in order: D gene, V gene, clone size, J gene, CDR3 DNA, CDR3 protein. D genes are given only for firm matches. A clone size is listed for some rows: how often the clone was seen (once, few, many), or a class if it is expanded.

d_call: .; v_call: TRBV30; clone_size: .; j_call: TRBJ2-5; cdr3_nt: TGTGCCTGGAACCTAGTGACAGGATACCAGTACTTC; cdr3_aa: CAWNLVTGYQYF
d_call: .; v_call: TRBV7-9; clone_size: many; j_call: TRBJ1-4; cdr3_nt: TGTGCCAGCAGCTTAGTTTCTGGCAGCCCGAATGAAAAACTGTTTTTT; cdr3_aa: CASSLVSGSPNEKLFF
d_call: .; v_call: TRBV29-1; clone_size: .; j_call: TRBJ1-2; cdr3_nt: TGCAGCGTTGACGGGGCCACCCAACAACAAGACTATGGCTACACCTTC; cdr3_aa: CSVDGATQQQDYGYTF
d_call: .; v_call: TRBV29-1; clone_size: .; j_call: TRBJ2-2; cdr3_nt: TGCAGCGTCGGTCGGACCGAGAACACCGGGGAGCTGTTTTTT; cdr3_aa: CSVGRTENTGELFF
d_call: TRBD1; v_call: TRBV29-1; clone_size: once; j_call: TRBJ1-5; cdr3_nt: TGCAGCGTAACCACAGGGGGACGCAATCAGCCCCAGCATTTT; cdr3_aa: CSVTTGGRNQPQHF
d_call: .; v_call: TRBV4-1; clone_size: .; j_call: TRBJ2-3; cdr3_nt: TGCGCCAGCAGCCAACGGCAGGGGGATACGCAGTATTTT; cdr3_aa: CASSQRQGDTQYF
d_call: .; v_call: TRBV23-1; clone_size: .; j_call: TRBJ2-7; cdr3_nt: TGCGCCAGCAGCCCCAATGATCTCTACGAGCAGTACTTC; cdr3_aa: CASSPNDLYEQYF
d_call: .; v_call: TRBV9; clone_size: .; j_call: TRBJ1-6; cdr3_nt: TGTGCCAGCAGCGTAGCACAGGGTCGCAATTCACCCCTCCACTTT; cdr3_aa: CASSVAQGRNSPLHF
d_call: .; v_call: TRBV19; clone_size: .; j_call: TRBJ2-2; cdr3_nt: TGTGCCAGTAGTATCGGAGACTTCACCGGGGAGCTGTTTTTT; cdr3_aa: CASSIGDFTGELFF
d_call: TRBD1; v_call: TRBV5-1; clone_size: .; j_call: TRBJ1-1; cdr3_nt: TGCGCCAGCAGCATCGTGACAGGGTCGAACACTGAAGCTTTCTTT; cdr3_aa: CASSIVTGSNTEAFF
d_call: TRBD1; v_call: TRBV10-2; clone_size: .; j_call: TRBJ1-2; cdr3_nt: TGCGCCAGCAGCCAACCGGGACAGGGCACCTCTGGCTACACCTTC; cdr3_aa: CASSQPGQGTSGYTF
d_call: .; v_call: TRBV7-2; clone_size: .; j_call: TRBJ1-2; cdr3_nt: TGTGCCAGCAGCTTAGGCGAGGGGCCGAACTATGGCTACACCTTC; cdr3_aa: CASSLGEGPNYGYTF
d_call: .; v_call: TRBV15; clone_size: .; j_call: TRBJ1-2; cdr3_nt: TGTGCCACCAGCAGAGACCCGGGGGAGAATGGCTACACCTTC; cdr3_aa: CATSRDPGENGYTF
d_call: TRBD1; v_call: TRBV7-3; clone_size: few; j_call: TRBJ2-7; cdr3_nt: TGTGCCAGCACTCTTCTTCGGGACAGGACTTACGAGCAGTACTTC; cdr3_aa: CASTLLRDRTYEQYF
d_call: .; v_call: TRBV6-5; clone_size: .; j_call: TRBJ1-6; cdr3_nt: TGTGCCAGCAGGCGTGGGCTCGGGGCATCACCCCTCCACTTT; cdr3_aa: CASRRGLGASPLHF
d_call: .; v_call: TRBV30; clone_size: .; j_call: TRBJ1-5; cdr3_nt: TGTGCCCGGAAGAGTAAAGGTTTAAATCAGCCCCAGCATTTT; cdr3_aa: CARKSKGLNQPQHF
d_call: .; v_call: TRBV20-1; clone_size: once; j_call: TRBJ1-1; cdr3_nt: TGCAGACTGGGGGATAACACTGAAGCTTTCTTT; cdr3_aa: CRLGDNTEAFF
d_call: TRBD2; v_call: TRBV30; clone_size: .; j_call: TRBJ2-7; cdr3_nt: TGTGCCTTCAACAACCGGGACTACTCCTACGAGCAGTACTTC; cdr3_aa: CAFNNRDYSYEQYF
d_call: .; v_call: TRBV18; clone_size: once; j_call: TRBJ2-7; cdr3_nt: TGTGCCAGCTCACTGACCCGCGATAACGAGCAGTACTTC; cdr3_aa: CASSLTRDNEQYF
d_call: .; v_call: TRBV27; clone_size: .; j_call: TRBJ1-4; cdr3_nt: TGTGCCAGCAGCTCGGGGAATGAAAAACTGTTTTTT; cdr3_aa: CASSSGNEKLFF
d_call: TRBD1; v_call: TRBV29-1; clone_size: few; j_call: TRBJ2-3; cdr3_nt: TGCAGCGCGATCCGGGACAGAGATACGCAGTATTTT; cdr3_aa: CSAIRDRDTQYF
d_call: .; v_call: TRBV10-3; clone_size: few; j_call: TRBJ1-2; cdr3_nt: TGTGCCATCAGTGAGGGGTCTTATGGCTACACCTTC; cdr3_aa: CAISEGSYGYTF